This T cell receptor beta chain was recovered during a study of shared T cell receptors in the human thymus (dated by TCRdb to about 2021). Regarding the study in general: The study examined how the human thymus generates shared, self-reactive T-cell receptor alpha chains.

There are 19 amino acids in the CDR3, from cysteine to phenylalanine inclusive. The read is trimmed to its CDR3 DNA, 57 bases read in frame from base 1. Germline trimming: 3 bases from V, 5 bases from J; junction bases outside gene matches: 14. Based on the germline V gene (reference sequence), the CDR1 and CDR2 sequences are SEHNR and FQNEAQ. Library generation was performed with the immunoSEQ multiplex PCR assay. TCRdb mirrors the immuneACCESS table, restricted to in-frame sequences. Some clones are absent from its copies; in checked studies, under half trace to an unresolved V gene, and the reason for the others is unknown. The sample table contains about 660,000 clones; only one count was recorded for 88% of them. The ten largest make up about 0.01% of the sample. This clone was detected once. The target of this receptor is not known. The record has no base qualities; no much larger clone is one base away.

The sample also formed part of further work on human thymus T cells. From that second study: The donors were immunologically healthy infants in Finland who had open corrective cardiac surgery for congenital heart defects. Thymus tissue was obtained as surgical resects removed during corrective cardiac surgery. V and J gene segment usage appeared biased in both thymic and peripheral blood repertoires. Highly overlapping thymic TCR repertoires among unrelated individuals were reported in the related research. The study used under 10 infant thymus samples plus four related peripheral blood samples to characterize TCR alpha and beta repertoires. The cohort included more than 5 male and a couple of female infants, with donor ages spanning 7 to 244 days. After being mechanically released from the tissue, thymocytes were kept at -70 degrees C in pellets of about 10-32 million cells. Genomic DNA was extracted from frozen cell pellets with a QIAsymphony instrument. The immunoSEQ multiplex PCR assay was used to amplify the TCRB and TCRAD loci from a standardized amount of quality-controlled genomic DNA. The amplicons covered the V(D)J region and were long enough to include the CDR3 and to identify the V and J genes. Through the commercial immunoSEQ service, the amplicons were sequenced on an Illumina platform. Primer bias and sequencing errors were corrected as previously described, and TCRAD and TCRB were defined on the basis of the IMGT database. The repertoires were analysed using immunoSEQ Analyzer 3.0 and VDJTools for basic statistics, V/J segment usage, diversity estimates, rarefaction and pairwise overlap. Diversity was estimated with Chao1, ChaoE, Efron-Thisted, Shannon and inverse Simpson indices, and also on datasets down-sampled to the smallest sample. Repertoire overlap was assessed by strict matching of CDR3 nucleotide sequence, V gene and J gene, and clustering was done by Jaccard-based multidimensional scaling. On average, thymus samples yielded around 850,000 unique TCRB clonotypes, whereas blood samples yielded 65,000 to 100,000.

The sequence is built from TRBV7-9 and TRBJ2-3, with 13 middle bases fitting TRBD2. The sample taken for sequencing was thymocytes. This TCR derives from a boy younger than two with a congenital heart defect. Donor details come from another sample of the same person, matched by shared clones. The nucleotide sequence is TGTGCCAGCAGCTTTGGTGAGGGACTAGCGGGAATTATTCAAGATACGCAGTATTTT. This is translated as CASSFGEGLAGIIQDTQYF.